The source of this T cell receptor (beta chain) is a study of shared clonotypes between healthy human individuals. Study overall: The study enrolled a couple of women and three men aged 18 to 49. Each donor contributed plates that comprised three CD4 naive, three CD4 memory, two CD8 naive and one CD8 memory.

The donors were all Caucasian adults (living in Nashville, Tennessee). V was pared by 4 bases and J by 8 bases, with 14 bases between. The CDR3 runs 13 residues. Germline V gene sequence: CDR1 SGHVS, CDR2 FNYEAQ. This clone showed up just a few times. The table came from immunoSEQ multiplex PCR; TCRdb's copy has only in-frame clones and leaves some out. Of more than 550,000 clones listed, about 90% are singletons. The receptor's source is a man aged 18 to 29 in good health. Some clones in this sample may be carry-over from other donors' samples. Sample: memory CD8+ T cells from PBMCs. Regarding subset: CD45RO+ cells pooled with CCR7-negative TemRA cells. The genes are TRBV7-6 and TRBJ1-2; possible D gene TRBD1, 6 bases. DNA for the CDR3: TGTGCCAGCAGCTCCGTGAACAGGGAAGGCTACACCTTC. Protein product: CASSSVNREGYTF.